This T cell receptor (beta chain) stems from a study of human T cells and chemical hapten exposure. Time point in this sample: pre-sensitization, week 0. The treatment was: therapeutic diphenylcyclopropenone sensitization with weekly scalp DPC. This clonotype was observed at least ten times. Trimming shortened V by 2 bases and J by 8 bases, and 7 bases separated the two germline ends. This CDR3 spans 13 amino acids. Germline V gene lookup returns CDR1 KGHSY and CDR2 FQNENV. MiXCR, applied by TCRdb to the RACE reads, yields one record per CDR3 protein. The sample holds around 350,000 distinct CDR3 sequences, 4.5% to 7% seen once.

The receptor comes from a woman aged 18-30 years with alopecia areata. Some clones in this sample may be carry-over from other donors' samples. The V gene is TRBV16, the J gene TRBJ1-6; D unresolved. Here the sequenced sample was whole blood, taken in connection with sensitization to the hapten diphenylcyclopropenone (DPC). The CDR3 loop reads CASSQAWDSPLHF. CDR3 nucleotides: TGTGCCAGCAGCCAAGCCTGGGATTCACCCCTCCACTTT.